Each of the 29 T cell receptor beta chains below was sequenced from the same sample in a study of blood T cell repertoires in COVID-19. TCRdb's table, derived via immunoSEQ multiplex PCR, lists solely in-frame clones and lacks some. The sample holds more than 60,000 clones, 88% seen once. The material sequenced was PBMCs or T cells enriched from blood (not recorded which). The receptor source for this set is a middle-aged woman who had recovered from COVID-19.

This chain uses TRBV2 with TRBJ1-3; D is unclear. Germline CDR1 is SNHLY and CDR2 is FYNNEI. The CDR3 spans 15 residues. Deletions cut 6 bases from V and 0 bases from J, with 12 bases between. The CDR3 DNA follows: TGTGCCAGCAGGCCCCAGGTTAGCTCTGGAAACACCATATATTTT. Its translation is CASRPQVSSGNTIYF.

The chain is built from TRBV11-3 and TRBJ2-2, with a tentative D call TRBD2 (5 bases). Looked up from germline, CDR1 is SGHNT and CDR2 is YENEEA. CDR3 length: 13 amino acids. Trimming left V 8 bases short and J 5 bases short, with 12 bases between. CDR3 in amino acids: CASGGARTGELFF. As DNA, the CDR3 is TGTGCCAGCGGAGGAGCCCGGACCGGGGAGCTGTTTTTT.

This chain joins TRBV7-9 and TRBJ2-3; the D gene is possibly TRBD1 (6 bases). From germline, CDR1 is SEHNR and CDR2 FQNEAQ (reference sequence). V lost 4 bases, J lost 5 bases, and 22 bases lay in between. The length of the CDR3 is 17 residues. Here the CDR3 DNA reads TGTGCCAGCAGCTCGCCAGGAGGCAGGGGAGTTGGAGATACGCAGTATTTT. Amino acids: CASSSPGGRGVGDTQYF.

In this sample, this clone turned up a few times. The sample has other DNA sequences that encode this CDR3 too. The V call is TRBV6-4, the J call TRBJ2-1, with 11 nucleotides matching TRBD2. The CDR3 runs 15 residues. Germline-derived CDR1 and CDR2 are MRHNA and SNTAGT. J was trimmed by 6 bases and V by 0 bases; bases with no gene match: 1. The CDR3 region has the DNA TGTGCCAGCAGTGACTCTAGCGGGGGGGCCAATGAGCAGTTCTTC. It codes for CASSDSSGGANEQFF.

CDR3 amino acids: CASSVPGQGLEKLFF. The CDR3 region has the DNA TGTGCCAGCAGCGTGCCGGGACAGGGTTTGGAAAAACTGTTTTTT. The V and J genes are TRBV7-2 and TRBJ1-4, with 9 bases matching TRBD1. Germline values: CDR1 SGHTA, CDR2 FQGNSA. The length of the CDR3 is 15 residues. V gave up 5 bases and J gave up 8 bases; unmatched junction bases: 9. The variable domain in full, completed from reference TRBV7-2 and TRBJ1-4, reads GAGVSQSPSNKVTEKGKDVELRCDPISGHTALYWYRQSLGQGLEFLIYFQGNSAPDKSGLPSDRFSAERTGGSVSTLTIQRTQQEDSAVYLCASSVPGQGLEKLFFGSGTQLSVL.

The CDR3 nucleotides are TGTGCCAGCAGCCAAGAATTGCTAGCGGGGGGGCTTCTTCAAGCGGGAGAGACCCAGTACTTC. This translates into CASSQELLAGGLLQAGETQYF. This chain joins TRBV4-2 and TRBJ2-5, with 12 positions matching TRBD2. Germline lookup yields CDR1 LGHNA and CDR2 YNFKEQ. J lost 4 bases, V lost 0 bases, and 18 bases had no gene match. The CDR3 totals 21 residues.

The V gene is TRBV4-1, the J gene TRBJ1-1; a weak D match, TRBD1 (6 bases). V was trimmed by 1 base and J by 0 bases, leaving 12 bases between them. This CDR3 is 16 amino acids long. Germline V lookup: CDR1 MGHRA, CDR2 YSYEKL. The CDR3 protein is CASSQGGRQLNTEAFF. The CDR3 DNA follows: TGCGCCAGCAGCCAAGGGGGGCGACAACTGAACACTGAAGCTTTCTTT.

The CDR3 loop is CASQKGGSNEKLFF. CDR3 nucleotide sequence: TGTGCCAGCCAAAAAGGAGGAAGTAATGAAAAACTGTTTTTT. The chain uses TRBV15 and TRBJ1-4; D is unclear. The CDR3 is 14 residues long. The V gene lost 10 bases and the J gene lost 4 bases, with 16 bases spanning the gap. Germline-derived CDR1 and CDR2 are LNHNV and YYDKDF (reference sequence).

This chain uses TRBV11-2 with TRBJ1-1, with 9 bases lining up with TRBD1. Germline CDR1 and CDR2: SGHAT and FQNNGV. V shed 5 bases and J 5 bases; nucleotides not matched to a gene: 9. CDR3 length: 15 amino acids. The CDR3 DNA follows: TGTGCCAGCAGCACACAGGGGGCGATTGGGACTGAAGCTTTCTTT. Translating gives CASSTQGAIGTEAFF. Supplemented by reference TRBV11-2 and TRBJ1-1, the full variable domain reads EAGVAQSPRYKIIEKRQSVAFWCNPISGHATLYWYQQILGQGPKLLIQFQNNGVVDDSQLPKDRFSAERLKGVDSTLKIQPAKLEDSAVYLCASSTQGAIGTEAFFGQGTRLTVV.

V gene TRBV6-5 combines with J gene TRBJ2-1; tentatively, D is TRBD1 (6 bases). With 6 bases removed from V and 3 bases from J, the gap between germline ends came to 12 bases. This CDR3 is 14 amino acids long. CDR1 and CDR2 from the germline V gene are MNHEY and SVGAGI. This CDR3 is CASRTQGVYNEQFF. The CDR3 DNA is TGTGCCAGCAGGACACAGGGAGTCTACAATGAGCAGTTCTTC.

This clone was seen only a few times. CDR3 protein: CSVGSSQYGYTF. The CDR3, as DNA: TGCAGCGTTGGGTCATCCCAGTATGGCTACACCTTC. The chain has TRBV29-1 and TRBJ1-2; D gene ambiguous. Per the germline V gene, CDR1 is SQVTM and CDR2 is ANQGSEA. Deletions cut 4 bases from V and 5 bases from J, with 11 bases between. The CDR3 sequence is 12 residues long. Drawing the rest from reference TRBV29-1 and TRBJ1-2, the complete variable domain is SAVISQKPSRDICQRGTSLTIQCQVDSQVTMMFWYRQQPGQSLTLIATANQGSEATYESGFVIDKFPISRPNLTFSTLTVSNMSPEDSSIYLCSVGSSQYGYTFGSGTRLTVV.

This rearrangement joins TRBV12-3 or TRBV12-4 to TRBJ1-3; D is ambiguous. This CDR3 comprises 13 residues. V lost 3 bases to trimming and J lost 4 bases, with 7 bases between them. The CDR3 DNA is TGTGCCAGCAGTTTGAGACAAGGAAACACCATATATTTT. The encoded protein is CASSLRQGNTIYF.

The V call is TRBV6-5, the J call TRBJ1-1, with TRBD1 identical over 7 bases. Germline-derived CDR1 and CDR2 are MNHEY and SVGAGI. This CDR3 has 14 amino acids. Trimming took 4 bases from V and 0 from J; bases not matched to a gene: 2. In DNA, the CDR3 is TGTGCCAGCAGTTGGGGACAGATGAACACTGAAGCTTTCTTT. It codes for CASSWGQMNTEAFF.

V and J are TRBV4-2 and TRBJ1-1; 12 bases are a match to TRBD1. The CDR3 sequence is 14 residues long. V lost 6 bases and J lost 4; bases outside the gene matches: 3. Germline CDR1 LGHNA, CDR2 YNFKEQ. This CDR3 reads CASRGQGAGTEAFF. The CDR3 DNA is TGTGCCAGCAGGGGACAGGGGGCGGGCACTGAAGCTTTCTTT.

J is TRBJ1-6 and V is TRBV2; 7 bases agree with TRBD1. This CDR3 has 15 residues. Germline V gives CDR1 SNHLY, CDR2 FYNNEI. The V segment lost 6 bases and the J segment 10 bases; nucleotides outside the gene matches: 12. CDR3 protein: CASRVPGTAQSPLHF. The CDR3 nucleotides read TGTGCCAGCAGGGTTCCCGGGACAGCCCAATCACCCCTCCACTTT.

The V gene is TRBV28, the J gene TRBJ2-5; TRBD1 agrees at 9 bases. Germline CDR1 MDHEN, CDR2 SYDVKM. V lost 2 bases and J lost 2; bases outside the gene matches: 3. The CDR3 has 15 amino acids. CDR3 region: CASSLGTGRQETQYF. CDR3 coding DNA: TGTGCCAGCAGTTTAGGGACAGGGAGGCAAGAGACCCAGTACTTC.

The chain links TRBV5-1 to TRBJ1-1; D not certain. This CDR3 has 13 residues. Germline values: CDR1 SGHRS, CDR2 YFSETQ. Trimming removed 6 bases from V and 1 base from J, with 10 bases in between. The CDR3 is CASTRKENTEAFF. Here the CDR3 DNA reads TGCGCCAGCACTAGAAAAGAGAACACTGAAGCTTTCTTT.

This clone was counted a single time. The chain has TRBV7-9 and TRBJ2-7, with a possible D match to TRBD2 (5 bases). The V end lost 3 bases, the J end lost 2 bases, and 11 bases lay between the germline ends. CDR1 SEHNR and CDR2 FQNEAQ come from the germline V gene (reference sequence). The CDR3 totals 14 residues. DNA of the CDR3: TGTGCCAGCAGCTTTTACGCGGGCCCCTACGAGCAGTACTTC. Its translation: CASSFYAGPYEQYF.

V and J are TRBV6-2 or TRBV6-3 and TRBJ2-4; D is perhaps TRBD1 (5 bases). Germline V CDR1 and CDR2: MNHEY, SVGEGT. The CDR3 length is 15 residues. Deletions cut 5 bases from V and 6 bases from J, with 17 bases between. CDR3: CASSPVLGAANIQYF. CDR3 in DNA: TGTGCCAGCAGTCCGGTCTTAGGGGCGGCAAACATTCAGTACTTC.

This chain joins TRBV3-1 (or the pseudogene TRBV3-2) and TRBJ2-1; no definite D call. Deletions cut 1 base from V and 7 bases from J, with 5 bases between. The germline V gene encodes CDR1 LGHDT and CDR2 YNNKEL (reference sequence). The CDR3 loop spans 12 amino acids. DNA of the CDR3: TGTGCCAGCAGCCAAGGAGCAAATGAGCAGTTCTTC. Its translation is CASSQGANEQFF.

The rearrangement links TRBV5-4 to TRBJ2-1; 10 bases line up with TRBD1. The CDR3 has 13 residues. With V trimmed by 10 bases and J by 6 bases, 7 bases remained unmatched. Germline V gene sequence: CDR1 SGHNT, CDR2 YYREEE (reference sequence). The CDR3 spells CACRQGAVNEQFF. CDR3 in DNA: TGTGCCTGCCGACAGGGGGCGGTCAATGAGCAGTTCTTC. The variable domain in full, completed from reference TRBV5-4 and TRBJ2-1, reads ETGVTQSPTHLIKTRGQQVTLRCSSQSGHNTVSWYQQALGQGPQFIFQYYREEENGRGNFPPRFSGLQFPNYSSELNVNALELDDSALYLCACRQGAVNEQFFGPGTRLTVL.

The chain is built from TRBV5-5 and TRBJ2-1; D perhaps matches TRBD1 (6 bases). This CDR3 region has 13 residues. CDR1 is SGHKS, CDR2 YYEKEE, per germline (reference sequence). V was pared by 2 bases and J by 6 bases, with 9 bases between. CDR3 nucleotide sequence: TGTGCCAGCAGCTTCAGGGGCGGCAATGAGCAGTTCTTC. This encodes CASSFRGGNEQFF. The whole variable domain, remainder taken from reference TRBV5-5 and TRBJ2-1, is DAGVTQSPTHLIKTRGQQVTLRCSPISGHKSVSWYQQVLGQGPQFIFQYYEKEERGRGNFPDRFSARQFPNYSSELNVNALLLGDSALYLCASSFRGGNEQFFGPGTRLTVL.

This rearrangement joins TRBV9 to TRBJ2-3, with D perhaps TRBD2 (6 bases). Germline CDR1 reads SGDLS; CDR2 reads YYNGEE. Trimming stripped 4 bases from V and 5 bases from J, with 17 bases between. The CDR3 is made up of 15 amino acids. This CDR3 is CASSPPGVDEDTQYF. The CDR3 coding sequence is TGTGCCAGCAGCCCCCCGGGGGTTGATGAAGATACGCAGTATTTT.

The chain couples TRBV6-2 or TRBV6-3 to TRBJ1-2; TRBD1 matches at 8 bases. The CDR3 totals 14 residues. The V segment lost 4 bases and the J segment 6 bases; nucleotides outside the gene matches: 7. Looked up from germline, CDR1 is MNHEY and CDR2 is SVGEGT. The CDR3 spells CASSFWDRLNGYTF. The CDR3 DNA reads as TGTGCCAGCAGTTTTTGGGACAGGCTAAATGGCTACACCTTC.

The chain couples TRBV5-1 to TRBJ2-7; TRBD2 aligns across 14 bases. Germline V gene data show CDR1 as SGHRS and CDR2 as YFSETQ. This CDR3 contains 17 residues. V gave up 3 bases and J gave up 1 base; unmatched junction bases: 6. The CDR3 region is CASSSGLAGGPSYEQYF. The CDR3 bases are TGCGCCAGCAGCTCTGGACTAGCGGGGGGCCCATCCTACGAGCAGTACTTC. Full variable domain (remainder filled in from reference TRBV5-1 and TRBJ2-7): KAGVTQTPRYLIKTRGQQVTLSCSPISGHRSVSWYQQTPGQGLQFLFEYFSETQRNKGNFPGRFSGRQFSNSRSEMNVSTLELGDSALYLCASSSGLAGGPSYEQYFGPGTRLTVT.

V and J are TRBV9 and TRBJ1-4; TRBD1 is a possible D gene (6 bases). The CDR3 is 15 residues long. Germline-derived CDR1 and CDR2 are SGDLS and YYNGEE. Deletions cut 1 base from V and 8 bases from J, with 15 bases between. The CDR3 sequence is CASSVRGGEWEKLFF. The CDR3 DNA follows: TGTGCCAGCAGCGTAAGGGGGGGTGAATGGGAAAAACTGTTTTTT.

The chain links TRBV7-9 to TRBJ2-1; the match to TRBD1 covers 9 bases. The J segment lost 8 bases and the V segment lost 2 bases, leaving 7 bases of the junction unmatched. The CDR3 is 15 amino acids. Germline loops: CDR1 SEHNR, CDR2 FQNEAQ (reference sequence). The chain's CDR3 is CASSLPGQGNHEQFF. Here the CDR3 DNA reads TGTGCCAGCAGCTTACCTGGACAGGGGAACCATGAGCAGTTCTTC.

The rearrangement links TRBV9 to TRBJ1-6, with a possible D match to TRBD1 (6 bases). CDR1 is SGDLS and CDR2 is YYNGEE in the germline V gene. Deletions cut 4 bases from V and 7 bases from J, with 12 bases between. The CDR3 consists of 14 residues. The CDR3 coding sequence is TGTGCCAGCAGCTTCCGACAGGACAATTCACCCCTCCACTTT. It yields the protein CASSFRQDNSPLHF.

DNA of the CDR3: TGCAGTGCTAGTCCGGGGACTGGGGCCAACGTCCTGACTTTC. Translating it yields CSASPGTGANVLTF. The V and J genes are TRBV20-1 and TRBJ2-6, with D maybe TRBD2 (5 bases). CDR1 and CDR2 from the germline V gene are DFQATT and SNEGSKA (reference sequence). V shed 3 bases and J shed 2 bases, with 8 bases lying between them. The CDR3 sequence is 14 residues long.